Listed here is a single T cell receptor (beta chain). This clonotype turned up a few times. It lacks a known antigen. Base qualities are not provided; no much larger clone lies one nucleotide away. Library method: PCR. This sample was sequenced with an Illumina HiSeq 2500. TCR libraries were prepared with molecular barcoding, using unique molecular identifiers to normalize TCRbeta repertoire quantification. Using fastp trimming at Q25 and MiXCR clonotype assembly, TCRdb reanalyzed the public sequencing data and kept in-frame beta chains. CDR3 protein sequences are deduplicated, and each keeps its most common genes and DNA. In this sample the table shows 500,000 or so distinct CDR3 sequences, 10% to 12% of which occur a single time. Jointly, the top ten make up 13% to 15% of the sample. Cut back by 2 bases and 4 bases, the V and J ends lie 14 bases apart. The germline V gene (reference sequence) gives CDR1 as LGHDT and CDR2 as YNNKEL. The CDR3 goes from the cysteine to the phenylalanine over 15 residues. The CDR3 DNA has 45 bases and is translated from base 1.

The data are from a study of T-cell reconstitution after alpha-beta-depleted transplantation in children listed by TCRdb under 2016. In the study overall: Using TCR repertoire profiling, the study followed T-cell immune reconstitution in a quantitative way in children after TCRalphabeta/CD19-depleted allogeneic hematopoietic cell transplantation. What the work shows at the level of the full study, not this receptor alone: Apparently early alphabetaT-cell count recovery about two months after transplant reportedly relied on only several hundred rapidly expanded clones derived from non-depleted graft cells. In some patients, the high TCRbeta diversity seen at day 60 was put down to recipient T cells and intrathymic progenitors that had survived conditioning. Hyperexpanded clone frequencies declined over subsequent months; after one year, T-cell counts and TCRbeta diversity were mostly attributed to newly produced T cells.

The treatment or condition label of this sample denotes: allogeneic hematopoietic cell transplantation with graft depleted of TCRalphabeta T cells and CD19 B cells. Transplant recipients were children who received TCRalphabeta/CD19-depleted allogeneic hematopoietic cell grafts. The starting material was PBMCs, mostly from graft donor cells, obtained 180 days after TCRalphabeta/CD19-depleted stem cell transplant. The sequence was collected from a female patient aged 2-10 years who had a stem cell transplant for aplastic anemia, so the T cells may come from the graft donor. This chain joins TRBV3-1 to TRBJ1-2, with an unclear D gene assignment. The CDR3 is CASSQRALQLYGYTF. The DNA reads TGTGCCAGCAGCCAAAGGGCCCTGCAACTCTATGGCTACACCTTC.